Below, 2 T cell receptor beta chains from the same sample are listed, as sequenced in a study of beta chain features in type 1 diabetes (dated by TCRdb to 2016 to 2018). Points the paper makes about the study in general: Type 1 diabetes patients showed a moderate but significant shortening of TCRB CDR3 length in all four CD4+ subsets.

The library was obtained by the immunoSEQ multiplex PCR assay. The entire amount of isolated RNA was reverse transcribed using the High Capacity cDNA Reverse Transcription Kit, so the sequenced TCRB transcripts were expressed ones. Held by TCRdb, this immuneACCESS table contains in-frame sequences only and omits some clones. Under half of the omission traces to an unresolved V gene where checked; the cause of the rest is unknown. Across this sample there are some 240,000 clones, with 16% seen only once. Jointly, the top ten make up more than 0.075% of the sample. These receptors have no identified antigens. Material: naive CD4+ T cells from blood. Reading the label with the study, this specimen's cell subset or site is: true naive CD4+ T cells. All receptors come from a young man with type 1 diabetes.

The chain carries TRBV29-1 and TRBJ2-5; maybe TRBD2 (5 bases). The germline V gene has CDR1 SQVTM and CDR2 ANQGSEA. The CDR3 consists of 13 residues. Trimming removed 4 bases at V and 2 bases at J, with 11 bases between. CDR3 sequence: CSVVGSAQETQYF. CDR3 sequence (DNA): TGCAGCGTTGTCGGTAGCGCGCAAGAGACCCAGTACTTC.

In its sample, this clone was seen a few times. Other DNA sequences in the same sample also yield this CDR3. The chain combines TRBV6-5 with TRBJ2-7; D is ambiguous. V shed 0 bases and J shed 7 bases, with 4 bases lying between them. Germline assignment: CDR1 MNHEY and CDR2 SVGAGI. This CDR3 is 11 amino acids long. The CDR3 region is CASSYSGEQYF. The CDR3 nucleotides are TGTGCCAGCAGTTACTCGGGGGAGCAGTACTTC.